This is a list of T cell receptor beta chains from one sample in a study of cytomegalovirus exposure and HLA in healthy donors. Libraries were prepared by immunoSEQ multiplex PCR; TCRdb keeps only in-frame clonotypes and omits some of them. The sample has 150,000 to 200,000 clones, and its top ten clones hold 2% to 2.5%. Sequencing was carried out using PBMCs. The source of these receptors is a man aged 25-45 years in good health and CMV-seronegative. Each CDR3 is given with its conserved first and last residue. Each record gives: J gene, V gene, D gene, CDR3 DNA, CDR3 protein. A D gene is named only where the DNA matches it firmly.

J: TRBJ2-7; V: TRBV19; D: TRBD1; DNA: TGTGCCAGTAGTGTGGACAGGGGTTTCTACGAGCAGTACTTC; CDR3: CASSVDRGFYEQYF
J: TRBJ2-1; V: TRBV4-2; D: TRBD2; DNA: TGTGCCAGCAGCCAAGATCTTTTCGGACTAGCGGGAGGGCCTGAGCAGTTCTTC; CDR3: CASSQDLFGLAGGPEQFF
J: TRBJ2-7; V: TRBV11-3; D: TRBD2; DNA: TGTGCCAGCAGCCCCAGACTAGCGGGAGTCGAGCAGTACTTC; CDR3: CASSPRLAGVEQYF
J: TRBJ2-7; V: TRBV6-5; D: TRBD2; DNA: TGTGCCAGCAGACCAGCGGGAGGGCCCTCCTACGAGCAGTACTTC; CDR3: CASRPAGGPSYEQYF
J: TRBJ1-2; V: TRBV5-4; D: NA; DNA: TGTGCCAGCAGCCACGAGACTAACTATGGCTACACCTTC; CDR3: CASSHETNYGYTF
J: TRBJ2-7; V: TRBV6-1; D: TRBD2; DNA: TGTGCCAGCAGTTTCGCCGGGACTAGCGGCTACGAGCAGTACTTC; CDR3: CASSFAGTSGYEQYF
J: TRBJ2-1; V: TRBV5-1; D: TRBD1; DNA: TGCGCCAGCAGCTTGGGGGACAGGGGCCCGGATGAGCAGTTCTTC; CDR3: CASSLGDRGPDEQFF
J: TRBJ2-1; V: TRBV5-1; D: TRBD2; DNA: TGCGCCAGCAGCTCCTTAGCGGGAGGAGATGAGCAGTTCTTC; CDR3: CASSSLAGGDEQFF
J: TRBJ1-1; V: TRBV28; D: NA; DNA: TGTGCCAGCAGTTTGGGAGGGACTCGGCAAACTGAAGCTTTCTTT; CDR3: CASSLGGTRQTEAFF
J: TRBJ1-1; V: TRBV29-1; D: NA; DNA: TGCAGCGTGGGAGGGGGTGTCGAGGGAGGTGACACTGAAGCTTTCTTT; CDR3: CSVGGGVEGGDTEAFF
J: TRBJ2-2; V: TRBV5-4; D: TRBD2; DNA: TGTGCCAGCAGCTCCGGGACTATTATCTCCGGGGAGCTGTTTTTT; CDR3: CASSSGTIISGELFF
J: TRBJ2-1; V: TRBV6-5; D: NA; DNA: TGTGCCAGCAGTTACACGCACAGGGTACGTTACAATGAGCAGTTCTTC; CDR3: CASSYTHRVRYNEQFF
J: TRBJ1-1; V: TRBV27; D: TRBD1; DNA: TGTGCCAGCAGTTTAGGACAGGGGGCGTCGGGCACTGAAGCTTTCTTT; CDR3: CASSLGQGASGTEAFF
J: TRBJ2-3; V: TRBV7-3; D: NA; DNA: TGTGCCAGCAGCTTAAAAGGGAGGATTAGCACAGATACGCAGTATTTT; CDR3: CASSLKGRISTDTQYF
J: TRBJ2-7; V: TRBV15; D: TRBD1; DNA: TGTGCCACCAGCAGGGTCCGGGACAGGGGGGACGAGCAGTACTTC; CDR3: CATSRVRDRGDEQYF
J: TRBJ1-1; V: TRBV27; D: NA; DNA: TGTGCCAGCAGTTTAATTTCAACAGGGATGAACACTGAAGCTTTCTTT; CDR3: CASSLISTGMNTEAFF
J: TRBJ1-3; V: TRBV13; D: TRBD1; DNA: TGTGCCAGCAGCCGCGCGGGACAGCTATATGGAAACACCATATATTTT; CDR3: CASSRAGQLYGNTIYF
J: TRBJ1-5; V: TRBV2; D: TRBD1; DNA: TGTGCCAGCAGGGGACAGGGGGTCCAGCCCCAGCATTTT; CDR3: CASRGQGVQPQHF
J: TRBJ1-2; V: TRBV29-1; D: TRBD1; DNA: TGCAGCGTTCAAGATTTCACAGGGGGCAGCTATGGCTACACCTTC; CDR3: CSVQDFTGGSYGYTF
J: TRBJ2-1; V: TRBV27; D: NA; DNA: TGTGCCAGCAGTTTAGCGACAGTCTACAATGAGCAGTTCTTC; CDR3: CASSLATVYNEQFF
J: TRBJ2-1; V: TRBV11-3; D: NA; DNA: TGTGCCAGCAGCCCGGGGACTGGGTCCCATGAGCAGTTCTTC; CDR3: CASSPGTGSHEQFF
J: TRBJ1-5; V: TRBV6-1; D: TRBD1; DNA: TGTGCCAGCACACCAAACAGGGGGCAGTCTCAGCCCCAGCATTTT; CDR3: CASTPNRGQSQPQHF
J: TRBJ2-7; V: TRBV18; D: NA; DNA: TGTGCCAGCTCACCCGGAACGGGGATTTACGAGCAGTACTTC; CDR3: CASSPGTGIYEQYF